This TCR beta chain was documented in a study of read filtering for tumor transcriptome and immune sequencing (dated by TCRdb to the early 2020s). With regard to the full study: The cohort was composed of more than 16 male and 14 to 15 female patients, with a mean age of approximately 66 years and an age range of roughly 40 to 85. Whole-transcriptome libraries were prepared with the TruSeq RNA Access Library Prep Kit after DNase treatment. Per sample, about 3.5 to 10.27 million TCR-region mapped reads were obtained with IR-seq, compared with only roughly 85 to 1,300 with RNA-seq. The study compared TCR repertoires from targeted immune repertoire sequencing and bulk whole-transcriptome sequencing run on the same bone marrow samples. One of the main goals was to work out a read-filtering strategy for immune repertoire data, in particular whether clonotypes backed by only a single read should be removed. By revised international staging, 8 or 9 patients were R-ISS I, about 16 were R-ISS II and over 5 were R-ISS III.

The Immunoverse kit was used to build TCR libraries from about 430 ng RNA, with molecular barcoded adaptors covering alpha/delta and beta/gamma chains. TCR library preparation was performed with the same RNA that was used for transcriptome sequencing. Sequencing of the TCR libraries was done on an Illumina HiSeq 4000 with 2 x 150 cycles. The paper's data handling went like this. With MiXCR, TCR reads were aligned to human V, D, J and C references and assembled into CDR3 clonotypes, with quality filtering and error correction included. The tcR package in R was used to analyze clonotype counts and gene usage diversity. For inspection of raw mapping reads, RNA-seq reads were mapped by STAR aligner version 2.5.3a onto GRCh37 of the human genome. To test the effect of sequencing depth on detected clonotypes, IR-seq fastq files were randomly downsampled using Seqtk 1.3. TCRdb took the public reads, trimmed them with fastp at Q25, ran MiXCR for clone calling and kept in-frame beta chains. CDR3 protein duplicates are merged, each entry listing the most common genes and DNA. Here the V and J calls rest on TCRdb's processing, not on the authors' analysis. This sample holds tens of thousands of distinct CDR3 sequences; approximately 15% were observed only once. The ten largest clones capture about 44% of the sample.

V loses 2 bases of germline sequence and J loses 1 base, and the interval between the two ends is 14 bases. The CDR3 contains 15 residues, cysteine and phenylalanine counted. The DNA shown is the 45-base CDR3, in frame from base 1. Via the germline V gene (reference sequence), CDR1 is DFQATT and CDR2 SNEGSKA. Overall study results and their limits: IR-seq captured clonotypes at much higher depth and more reliably than RNA-seq, and smaller IR-seq throughput sufficed to identify most shared clonotypes. In IR-seq, around 80% of clonotypes but 3% to 4% of total reads were represented by single-read clonotypes, whereas in RNA-seq, about 69% of clonotypes and 40% to 55% of reads were represented by single-read clonotypes. The sorted CD138-negative fraction was composed of a mixed bone marrow immune population rather than of purified T cells. Removing single-read clonotypes increased the correlation between IR-seq and RNA-seq shared clonotype proportions.

This clonotype was counted ten times or more. The antigen it binds to is not known. Base qualities are not recorded, but no much larger clone differs from it by a single base. Every patient had bone marrow sampled at the time of active disease. Bone marrow mononuclear cells were isolated by Ficoll-Hypaque density gradient centrifugation. To remove myeloma plasma cells, the cells were labeled with CD138 magnetic microbeads on a MACS separator, and CD138-negative cells were then collected by negative selection. The purity of the isolated cells was checked by flow cytometry with CD138 antibodies on an Attune NxT. TRIzol reagent was used to extract total RNA, and a NanoDrop spectrophotometer was used to quantify the extracted RNA. For each patient, the CD138-negative bone marrow sample underwent paired RNA-seq and IR-seq.

Material for sequencing was a population of CD138-negative cells sorted from bone marrow. What this sample's cell subset or site label stands for: bone marrow mononuclear cells depleted of CD138+ plasma/myeloma cells by negative magnetic selection. The chain links TRBV20-1 with TRBJ2-5; the D segment is perhaps TRBD1 or TRBD2, each sharing 5 matched bases. The origin of this receptor is a donor aged 40 or older with multiple myeloma. The CDR3: CSARHSGTPQETQYF. Read as DNA, the sequence is TGCAGTGCTAGACACTCCGGGACCCCCCAAGAGACCCAGTACTTC.